The 22 T cell receptor beta chains below all came from one sample that was sequenced in a study of type 1 regulatory T cells. TCRdb itself ran the reads through MiXCR, one entry per CDR3 protein. Of about 39,000 distinct CDR3 sequences in the sample, about 12% were seen once. These receptors' antigens are unknown. The sequenced material came from cultured non-Tr1 T cells, either the whole culture or a sorted T cell fraction (not recorded which). These receptors all come from a human donor in good health.

In this sample, this clonotype turned up many times. The rearrangement uses TRBV5-6 and TRBJ2-7; D is ambiguous. This CDR3 spans 11 amino acids. CDR1 and CDR2 from the germline V gene are SGHDT and YYEEEE. Trimming pared 0 bases from V and 10 bases from J, leaving 8 bases between. CDR3 amino acids: CASSLEGLQYF. CDR3 coding DNA: TGTGCCAGCAGCTTGGAGGGCCTCCAGTACTTC.

This clonotype was seen ten or more times. The chain has TRBV27 and TRBJ1-2; D uncertain. V shed 3 bases and J shed 6 bases, with 17 bases lying between them. This CDR3 region has 15 residues. Germline CDR1 and CDR2: MNHEY and SMNVEV (reference sequence). CDR3 in amino acids: CASSFDRGVRHGYTF. CDR3 coding DNA: TGTGCCAGCAGTTTTGACCGCGGAGTAAGGCATGGCTACACCTTC.

The table lists this clonotype with many counts. The J gene is TRBJ2-1, the V gene TRBV12-3 or TRBV12-4; D possibly corresponds to TRBD1 (5 bases). The V end lost 1 base, the J end lost 12 bases, and 13 bases lay between the germline ends. The CDR3 consists of 13 residues. The chain's CDR3 is CASSLGGGQGQFF. The CDR3 nucleotides read TGTGCCAGCAGTTTAGGGGGCGGTCAAGGGCAGTTCTTC.

This clonotype was seen only a few times. The chain joins TRBV5-1 to TRBJ2-2; D is perhaps TRBD2 (5 bases). Germline CDR1 is SGHRS and CDR2 is YFSETQ. The V end was cut by 7 bases, the J end by 0 bases, with 10 bases between. The CDR3 is 14 residues long. The CDR3: CASRGLPNTGELFF. For the CDR3, the DNA is TGCGCCAGCCGGGGTTTACCGAACACCGGGGAGCTGTTTTTT.

This clonotype has ten or more counts. The chain links TRBV11-2 to TRBJ1-2, with D maybe TRBD1 (5 bases). This CDR3 region has 13 residues. Trimming removed 1 base at V and 8 bases at J, with 11 bases between. CDR1 is SGHAT and CDR2 is FQNNGV in the germline V gene. The CDR3 spells CASSLAEGLGYTF. In DNA, the CDR3 is TGTGCCAGCAGCTTAGCGGAGGGACTAGGCTACACCTTC.

This clonotype was counted at least ten times. V and J are TRBV20-1 and TRBJ1-6; D is perhaps TRBD1 (5 bases). The CDR3 is 15 amino acids. Per germline, CDR1 DFQATT and CDR2 SNEGSKA (reference sequence). Trimming removed 5 bases from V and 4 bases from J, with 15 bases in between. This chain's CDR3 is CSAPLAGTYNSPLHF. As DNA, the CDR3 is TGCAGTGCTCCCCTAGCAGGGACTTATAATTCACCCCTCCACTTT.

There are a few counts of this clonotype. V is TRBV7-9 and J is TRBJ2-3; D is unclear. The germline V gene has CDR1 SEHNR and CDR2 FQNEAQ (reference sequence). The CDR3 has 14 residues. Between the trimmed V and J ends, which lost 3 bases and 5 bases, there was a span of 12 bases. CDR3 sequence reads: CASSFMPPRDTQYF. The CDR3 DNA follows: TGTGCCAGCAGCTTCATGCCACCTCGAGATACGCAGTATTTT.

This clonotype was seen repeatedly, ten times or more. V gene TRBV7-2 combines with J gene TRBJ2-7, with a possible D match to TRBD1 (6 bases). Germline CDR1 and CDR2: SGHTA and FQGNSA. The germline V and J ends were trimmed by 3 bases and 1 base, with 13 bases remaining between them. This CDR3 is built from 15 residues. The CDR3 DNA sequence: TGTGCCAGCAGCTTGCTCGGACAGCCTTCCTACGAGCAGTACTTC. Amino acids: CASSLLGQPSYEQYF.

The chain carries TRBV6-2 or TRBV6-3 and TRBJ2-1; TRBD2 matches at 12 bases. Trimming cost V 3 bases and J 8 bases; bases outside gene matches: 11. CDR1 and CDR2 (germline): MNHEY, SVGEGT. The length of the CDR3 is 17 residues. The CDR3 nucleotides read TGTGCCAGCAGTTATTCGACTAGCGGGAGTAAGAGTGATGAGCAGTTCTTC. The encoded protein is CASSYSTSGSKSDEQFF.

This clonotype came up many times. CDR3: CASSPNWTQYF. The CDR3 DNA reads TGTGCCAGCAGCCCGAATTGGACCCAGTACTTC. V usage is TRBV2 and J usage is TRBJ2-5; the D is unclear. This CDR3 has 11 residues. Trimming took off 6 bases at V and 7 bases at J, with 9 bases between the two ends. Germline loops: CDR1 SNHLY, CDR2 FYNNEI.

In its sample, this clonotype was seen many times. V usage is TRBV7-8 and J usage is TRBJ2-3; 7 bases align to TRBD2. The CDR3 covers 16 residues. Trimming at V came to 8 bases and at J to 0 bases, leaving 11 bases not matched to a gene. Germline values: CDR1 SGHVS, CDR2 FQNEAQ. The CDR3 nucleotides read TGTGCCAGCTCGTATTTAAGTAGCGGGAGCACAGATACGCAGTATTTT. It specifies CASSYLSSGSTDTQYF.

The chain combines TRBV15 with TRBJ2-4; unclear D gene. CDR3 length equals 14 residues. Trimming removed 0 bases at V and 0 bases at J, with 3 bases between. Germline V gene sequence: CDR1 LNHNV, CDR2 YYDKDF (reference sequence). CDR3 DNA sequence: TGTGCCACCAGCAGAGAGTTAGCCAAAAACATTCAGTACTTC. Residues: CATSRELAKNIQYF.

This clonotype is judged medium-sized (0.01 to 0.1%). The CDR3 spells CASSLLLGGEQYF. CDR3 in DNA: TGCGCCAGCAGCTTGTTACTAGGCGGCGAGCAGTACTTC. The chain uses TRBV5-1 and TRBJ2-7, with D possibly matching TRBD2 (5 bases). This CDR3 is built from 13 residues. Per the germline V gene, CDR1 is SGHRS and CDR2 is YFSETQ. V dropped 1 base and J dropped 6 bases, with 11 bases sitting between them. The variable domain in full, with the rest retrieved from reference TRBV5-1 and TRBJ2-7, is KAGVTQTPRYLIKTRGQQVTLSCSPISGHRSVSWYQQTPGQGLQFLFEYFSETQRNKGNFPGRFSGRQFSNSRSEMNVSTLELGDSALYLCASSLLLGGEQYFGPGTRLTVT.

Remarks on this clonotype: A read error may explain this, as a much larger clone is one base away. This chain connects TRBV6-2 or TRBV6-3 to TRBJ2-1; possible D gene TRBD2, 5 bases. The length of the CDR3 is 13 residues. The V gene lost 0 bases and the J gene lost 8 bases, with 8 bases spanning the gap. Germline V gives CDR1 MNHEY, CDR2 SVGEGT. CDR3 region: CASSYSLRDEQFF. The CDR3 DNA sequence: TGTGCCAGCAGTTACTCGTTGAGGGATGAGCAGTTCTTC.

This clonotype has a count of ten or more. V and J are TRBV28 and TRBJ2-2; D is uncertain. Trimming removed 3 bases from V and 5 bases from J, with 7 bases in between. The CDR3 length is 13 residues. Germline CDR1 is MDHEN and CDR2 is SYDVKM. CDR3 coding DNA: TGTGCCAGCAGTTTGGTGGATACCGGGGAGCTGTTTTTT. It encodes CASSLVDTGELFF.

Ten or more counts support this clonotype. V gene TRBV13 combines with J gene TRBJ2-7; D ambiguous. The CDR3 loop spans 13 amino acids. V lost 1 base and J lost 6, with 10 bases in between. Germline loops: CDR1 PRHDT, CDR2 FYEKMQ (reference sequence). The DNA of the CDR3 is TGTGCCAGCAGCTTAGTGCCCCTTGGCGAGCAGTACTTC. It specifies CASSLVPLGEQYF.

This clonotype is judged medium-sized. This sequence joins TRBV29-1 and TRBJ2-5; no clear D gene. The germline V and J ends were trimmed by 1 base and 3 bases, with 6 bases remaining between them. The length of the CDR3 is 12 residues. Germline V lookup: CDR1 SQVTM, CDR2 ANQGSEA. The CDR3 protein is CSVEGSEETQYF. In DNA form, the CDR3 reads TGCAGCGTTGAAGGGTCAGAAGAGACCCAGTACTTC.

Ten or more counts support this clonotype. The V call is TRBV7-2, the J call TRBJ1-1, with a weak D call TRBD1 (6 bases). The CDR3 loop spans 14 amino acids. Germline CDR1 is SGHTA and CDR2 is FQGNSA. The V and J ends lost 7 bases and 13 bases respectively, with 25 bases between them. The CDR3 protein is CASNNRNPGAGLFF. CDR3 bases: TGTGCCAGCAACAACCGAAACCCAGGGGCCGGTCTTTTCTTT.

A few counts support this clonotype. This chain joins TRBV20-1 and TRBJ2-2; D is perhaps TRBD2 (5 bases). The V end was cut by 0 bases, the J end by 4 bases, with 21 bases between. The CDR3 runs to 18 residues. Germline V lookup: CDR1 DFQATT, CDR2 SNEGSKA (reference sequence). CDR3 nucleotide sequence: TGCAGTGCTAGAGATATCCGAGCTAGCACCACGGCCACCGGGGAGCTGTTTTTT. Translating gives CSARDIRASTTATGELFF.

This clonotype was counted ten times or more. The chain recombines TRBV6-6 with TRBJ2-7; D may be TRBD2 (5 bases). The germline V gene has CDR1 MNHNY and CDR2 SVGAGI (reference sequence). The germline V and J ends were trimmed by 8 bases and 3 bases, with 20 bases remaining between them. The CDR3 runs 15 residues. The CDR3 loop is CASASVRSADYEQYF. DNA of the CDR3: TGTGCCAGCGCCTCCGTCCGTAGCGCAGACTACGAGCAGTACTTC.

This CDR3 reads CASSSGQQNTEAFF. CDR3 sequence (DNA): TGCGCCAGCAGCTCCGGACAGCAGAACACTGAAGCTTTCTTT. This chain joins TRBV5-1 and TRBJ1-1, with D perhaps TRBD1 (6 bases). The CDR3 runs 14 residues. Germline loops: CDR1 SGHRS, CDR2 YFSETQ. V was trimmed by 3 bases and J by 1 base, leaving 10 bases between them.

On this clonotype itself: Relative to the germline gene, one junction end is altered; a read error may explain this. The chain combines TRBV19 with TRBJ1-1; D call uncertain. This CDR3 is 12 amino acids long. Germline V lookup: CDR1 LNHDA, CDR2 SQIVND (reference sequence). CDR3 residues: CASRMGNTEALF. In DNA form, the CDR3 reads TGTGCCAGTAGGATGGGGAACACTGAAGCTCTCTTT.